This T cell receptor (beta chain) was recorded in a study of OX40 agonist ivuxolimab in advanced cancers. The CDR3 length is 12 residues. The V end was cut by 10 bases, the J end by 1 base, with 11 bases between. Looked up from germline, CDR1 is SGHDT and CDR2 is YYEEEE. This table comes from immunoSEQ multiplex PCR, and its TCRdb copy is limited to in-frame clones, with some not included. The table lists 70,000 to 80,000 clones, over 90% of them singletons. The receptor comes from an adult with an advanced solid tumor such as melanoma, head and neck, liver or kidney cancer. Sequenced here: CD4+ or CD8+ T cells sorted from blood, sampled in a trial of the OX40 agonist ivuxolimab. The rearrangement joins TRBV5-6 to TRBJ1-1; the D is unclear. The CDR3 reads CAQRNQNTEAFF. In nucleotides, the CDR3 is TGTGCCCAGCGGAACCAGAACACTGAAGCTTTCTTT.